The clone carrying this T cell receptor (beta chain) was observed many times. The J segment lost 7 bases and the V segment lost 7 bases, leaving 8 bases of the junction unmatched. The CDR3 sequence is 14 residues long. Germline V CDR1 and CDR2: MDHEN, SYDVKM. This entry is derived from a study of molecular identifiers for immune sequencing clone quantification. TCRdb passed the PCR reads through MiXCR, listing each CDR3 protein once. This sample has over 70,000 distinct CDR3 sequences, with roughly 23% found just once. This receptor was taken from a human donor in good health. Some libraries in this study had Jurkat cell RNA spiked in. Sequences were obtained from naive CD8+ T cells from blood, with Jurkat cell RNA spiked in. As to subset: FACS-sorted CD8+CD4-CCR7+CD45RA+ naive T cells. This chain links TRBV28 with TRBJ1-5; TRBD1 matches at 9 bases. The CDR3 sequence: CASTGGTGLQPQHF. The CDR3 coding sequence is TGTGCCAGCACAGGAGGGACAGGGTTACAGCCCCAGCATTTT.